The 27 T cell receptor beta chains reported below all come from one sample, sequenced in a study of human T cells and chemical hapten exposure listed by TCRdb under 2021. Explained via the paper, the time point label denotes: patch test 3, about 24 weeks after DPC sensitization. The meaning of the sample's treatment or condition label: therapeutic diphenylcyclopropenone sensitization with weekly scalp DPC. Library preparation used RACE. The sample was run on a NextSeq 500. TCRdb applied fastp at Q25 and MiXCR to the public reads, then kept only in-frame beta chains. Records with the same CDR3 protein are collapsed into one entry carrying the most frequent genes and DNA. Across this sample there are 55,000 to 75,000 distinct CDR3 sequences, with roughly 12% seen only once. Jointly, the top ten make up roughly 2.3% of the sample. The specimen comprised whole blood, sampled in connection with sensitization to the hapten diphenylcyclopropenone (DPC). All receptors come from a man aged 30 to 39 with alopecia areata. Some clones in this sample may be carry-over from other donors' samples.

The rearrangement uses TRBV28 and TRBJ1-5; possibly TRBD1 for D (6 bases). V dropped 5 bases and J dropped 3 bases, with 20 bases sitting between them. The CDR3 has 17 residues. Germline V CDR1 and CDR2: MDHEN, SYDVKM. DNA for the CDR3: TGTGCCAGCAGTCTAACGAAAGGGGGTTTAGACAATCAGCCCCAGCATTTT. This encodes CASSLTKGGLDNQPQHF.

The rearrangement joins TRBV5-1 to TRBJ2-1; D not certain. Per the germline V gene, CDR1 is SGHRS and CDR2 is YFSETQ. CDR3 length: 13 residues. V gave up 5 bases and J gave up 5 bases, with 11 bases separating them. Written as DNA, the CDR3 is TGCGCCAGCAGGGAGAGAACCGACAATGAGCAGTTCTTC. It yields the protein CASRERTDNEQFF.

There are many counts of this clonotype. J is TRBJ2-7 and V is TRBV11-3; D perhaps matches TRBD1 (6 bases). CDR1 SGHNT and CDR2 YENEEA come from the germline V gene. V gave up 4 bases and J gave up 7 bases, with 17 bases separating them. This CDR3 has 14 residues. Here the CDR3 DNA reads TGTGCCAGCAGCTCTGGCGGACAGACGAGGGAGCAGTACTTC. Residues: CASSSGGQTREQYF.

With regard to this clonotype: At one end, the junction sequence differs from germline, possibly due to a read error. This chain's CDR3 is CAWSLDRDELF. The CDR3 nucleotides read TGTGCCTGGAGTCTCGATCGGGACGAACTTTTC. The V and J genes are TRBV30 and TRBJ1-2; weak D call: TRBD1 (5 bases). This CDR3 is 11 amino acids long. Per the germline V gene, CDR1 is GTSNPN and CDR2 is SVGIG (reference sequence).

The J gene is TRBJ1-5, the V gene TRBV7-2; D is perhaps TRBD1 (5 bases). V lost 1 base to trimming and J lost 3 bases, with 7 bases between them. Germline CDR1 is SGHTA and CDR2 is FQGNSA. The CDR3 runs 14 residues. The CDR3 protein is CASSLVRDNQPQHF. For the CDR3, the DNA is TGTGCCAGCAGCTTAGTCAGGGACAATCAGCCCCAGCATTTT.

V is TRBV10-3 and J is TRBJ1-5, with no clear D. Germline V gives CDR1 ENHRY, CDR2 SYGVKD. This CDR3 region has 13 residues. Trimming stripped 5 bases from V and 1 base from J, with 6 bases between. Here the CDR3 reads CAISSQSNQPQHF. The CDR3 region has the DNA TGTGCCATCAGTTCACAAAGCAATCAGCCCCAGCATTTT.

The chain is built from TRBV19 and TRBJ2-3; D is ambiguous. The germline V gene has CDR1 LNHDA and CDR2 SQIVND (reference sequence). V was shortened by 1 base and J by 2 bases, with 10 bases between the two germline ends. The CDR3 covers 15 residues. The CDR3 coding sequence is TGTGCCAGTAGTATAGCGGGTGGATCCACAGATACGCAGTATTTT. Its translation is CASSIAGGSTDTQYF.

This clonotype was counted only a few times. The chain uses TRBV5-1 and TRBJ2-1, with D hard to call. V lost 6 bases, J lost 0 bases, and 13 bases lay in between. CDR3 length: 15 residues. Germline CDR1 and CDR2: SGHRS and YFSETQ. This chain's CDR3 is CASTQDGSSYNEQFF. The CDR3 region has the DNA TGCGCCAGCACCCAGGACGGCAGCTCCTACAATGAGCAGTTCTTC.

This clonotype was observed a few times. The chain carries TRBV29-1 and TRBJ2-5; D is possibly TRBD2 (5 bases). The V gene's germline CDR1 is SQVTM and CDR2 ANQGSEA. Trimming removed 4 bases at V and 5 bases at J, with 11 bases between. The CDR3 length is 12 residues. Written as DNA, the CDR3 is TGCAGCGTTGGCTTCCCGGGGGAGACCCAGTACTTC. It is translated as CSVGFPGETQYF.

The chain combines TRBV12-3 or TRBV12-4 with TRBJ2-7; 10 bases are shared with TRBD1. This CDR3 is built from 15 residues. The trim removed 2 bases at V and 2 bases at J, leaving 3 bases unmatched. In DNA form, the CDR3 reads TGTGCCAGCAGTTTATCGGGACAGGGGACCTACGAGCAGTACTTC. Amino acids: CASSLSGQGTYEQYF.

The CDR3 is CASKGAQIKWGADTQYF. The CDR3 DNA reads as TGCGCCAGCAAAGGCGCGCAGATCAAATGGGGGGCAGATACGCAGTATTTT. The gene calls are TRBV5-1 and TRBJ2-3; TRBD2 might be the D (6 bases). The CDR3 runs 17 residues. The V gene lost 6 bases and the J gene lost 4 bases, with 24 bases spanning the gap. CDR1 and CDR2 from the germline V gene are SGHRS and YFSETQ.

This clonotype was counted between two and nine times. CDR3 in amino acids: CASSATPWGELAGGLTDTQYF. In DNA, the CDR3 is TGTGCCAGCAGCGCCACCCCCTGGGGGGAGTTAGCGGGGGGCCTCACAGATACGCAGTATTTT. The V call is TRBV9, the J call TRBJ2-3; 10 bases are a match to TRBD2. V gave up 3 bases and J gave up 2 bases; unmatched junction bases: 21. Germline assignment: CDR1 SGDLS and CDR2 YYNGEE. The CDR3 extends over 21 amino acids. The full variable domain, with the rest looked up from reference TRBV9 and TRBJ2-3, is DSGVTQTPKHLITATGQRVTLRCSPRSGDLSVYWYQQSLDQGLQFLIQYYNGEERAKGNILERFSAQQFPDLHSELNLSSLELGDSALYFCASSATPWGELAGGLTDTQYFGPGTRLTVL.

There are many counts of this clonotype. The genes are TRBV7-9 and TRBJ1-3, with TRBD1 matching over 7 bases. The CDR3 sequence is 15 residues long. Germline V gives CDR1 SEHNR, CDR2 FQNEAQ (reference sequence). V lost 6 bases and J lost 1; bases outside the gene matches: 6. The CDR3 DNA follows: TGTGCCAGCAGTCATAAACAGGGGTCTGGAAACACCATATATTTT. Its protein is CASSHKQGSGNTIYF.

The CDR3 spells CASSLRGSESPLHF. The CDR3 region has the DNA TGTGCCAGCAGCTTACGGGGGTCCGAATCACCCCTCCACTTT. The J gene is TRBJ1-6, the V gene TRBV7-2, with D possibly being TRBD1 (5 bases). This CDR3 has 14 residues. V was cut by 2 bases and J by 10 bases, with 12 bases left in between. The germline V gene has CDR1 SGHTA and CDR2 FQGNSA. The full variable domain, with the rest looked up from reference TRBV7-2 and TRBJ1-6, is GAGVSQSPSNKVTEKGKDVELRCDPISGHTALYWYRQSLGQGLEFLIYFQGNSAPDKSGLPSDRFSAERTGGSVSTLTIQRTQQEDSAVYLCASSLRGSESPLHFGNGTRLTVT.

The chain links TRBV20-1 to TRBJ1-2, with 9 bases lining up with TRBD1. The CDR3 runs 13 residues. The J segment lost 4 bases and the V segment lost 3 bases, leaving 3 bases of the junction unmatched. CDR1 and CDR2 (germline): DFQATT, SNEGSKA (reference sequence). DNA for the CDR3: TGCAGTGCTAGTAGGACAGGGGCCTATGGCTACACCTTC. Translating it yields CSASRTGAYGYTF.

The CDR3 nucleotides read TGTGCCAGCAGTTACATGTCTGCCTACGAGCAGTACTTC. Translation gives CASSYMSAYEQYF. This rearrangement joins TRBV6-2 or TRBV6-3 to TRBJ2-7; D ambiguous. Germline CDR1 and CDR2: MNHEY and SVGEGT. Trimming left V 2 bases short and J 2 bases short, with 7 bases between. The CDR3 totals 13 residues.

This clonotype was found many times. V is TRBV5-5 and J is TRBJ1-2; perhaps TRBD1 as D (5 bases). With 1 base removed from V and 2 bases from J, the gap between germline ends came to 12 bases. Looked up from germline, CDR1 is SGHKS and CDR2 is YYEKEE (reference sequence). The CDR3 contains 15 residues. The CDR3 DNA reads TGTGCCAGCAGCTTGACCCAGGGCTGGAACTATGGCTACACCTTC. It encodes CASSLTQGWNYGYTF.

This clonotype was picked up many times. CDR3 residues: CASSLVRGVNSPLHF. For the CDR3, the DNA is TGTGCCAGCAGCTTGGTCAGGGGGGTAAATTCACCCCTCCACTTT. The rearrangement joins TRBV5-5 to TRBJ1-6; 7 nucleotides agree with TRBD1. J was trimmed by 7 bases and V by 0 bases; bases with no gene match: 4. The CDR3 spans 15 residues. The V gene's germline CDR1 is SGHKS and CDR2 YYEKEE (reference sequence).

This clonotype was observed a few times. The genes are TRBV10-3 and TRBJ2-7; D not certain. CDR1 is ENHRY, CDR2 SYGVKD, per germline. The CDR3 totals 15 residues. Trimming took off 3 bases at V and 3 bases at J, with 15 bases between the two ends. CDR3 region: CAISEGLALIYEQYF. For the CDR3, the DNA is TGTGCCATCAGTGAAGGGCTTGCCCTTATCTACGAGCAGTACTTC.

There are a few counts of this clonotype. The chain links TRBV7-6 to TRBJ1-1; D not resolved. In germline, CDR1 is SGHVS, CDR2 FNYEAQ. The CDR3 extends over 14 amino acids. V shed 2 bases and J shed 1 base, with 8 bases lying between them. The CDR3 nucleotides are TGTGCCAGCAGCTTAAGTTGGGGGAACACTGAAGCTTTCTTT. This translates into CASSLSWGNTEAFF.

The V and J genes are TRBV3-1 and TRBJ2-7, with 11 nucleotides matching TRBD1. This CDR3 is 15 amino acids long. Germline V gives CDR1 LGHDT, CDR2 YNNKEL (reference sequence). The J segment lost 4 bases and the V segment lost 7 bases, leaving 9 bases of the junction unmatched. The CDR3 DNA is TGTGCCAGCACCACAACCGGGACAGGGGGGTACGAGCAGTACTTC. It translates to CASTTTGTGGYEQYF.

This clonotype turned up a few times. The rearrangement joins TRBV7-9 to TRBJ2-7, with D possibly matching TRBD2 (5 bases). The length of the CDR3 is 12 residues. The germline V gene has CDR1 SEHNR and CDR2 FQNEAQ (reference sequence). Trimming left V 4 bases short and J 6 bases short, with 10 bases between. This CDR3 reads CASSWRSGEQYF. The CDR3 bases are TGTGCCAGCAGCTGGAGGTCGGGCGAGCAGTACTTC.

This chain connects TRBV20-1 to TRBJ1-2; no clear D gene. Germline-derived CDR1 and CDR2 are DFQATT and SNEGSKA (reference sequence). Trimming left V 3 bases short and J 7 bases short, with 12 bases between. The CDR3 runs 12 residues. The CDR3 nucleotides read TGCAGTGCTAGGGATATGGGTCTTGGCTACACCTTC. Protein: CSARDMGLGYTF.

The chain uses TRBV5-4 and TRBJ1-2; D uncertain. The CDR3 length is 14 residues. Germline CDR1 SGHNT, CDR2 YYREEE (reference sequence). V was pared by 5 bases and J by 2 bases, with 13 bases between. The CDR3 nucleotides are TGTGCCAGCAGACACCCCGGGCTGAACTATGGCTACACCTTC. Its protein product is CASRHPGLNYGYTF.

This rearrangement joins TRBV7-2 to TRBJ1-5; D is possibly TRBD1 (6 bases). Germline values: CDR1 SGHTA, CDR2 FQGNSA. The CDR3 is 13 residues long. V was cut by 5 bases and J by 7 bases, with 12 bases left in between. The CDR3 DNA is TGTGCCAGCAGCCCAGTGGGGGCCCAGCCCCAGCATTTT. Its translation is CASSPVGAQPQHF.

In its sample, this clonotype was seen many times. CDR3 loop: CASGGQGAGGYTF. Written as DNA, the CDR3 is TGTGCCAGCGGGGGACAGGGGGCTGGTGGCTACACCTTC. The V and J genes are TRBV28 and TRBJ1-2; TRBD1 matches at 12 bases. The length of the CDR3 is 13 residues. Germline V gene sequence: CDR1 MDHEN, CDR2 SYDVKM. The trim removed 8 bases at V and 7 bases at J, leaving 5 bases unmatched.

This clonotype was detected many times. V is TRBV3-1 and J is TRBJ1-1, with D unclear. The V gene lost 1 base and the J gene lost 1 base, with 10 bases spanning the gap. The CDR3 spans 15 residues. Germline CDR1 reads LGHDT; CDR2 reads YNNKEL (reference sequence). The CDR3 loop reads CASSQVVTKNTEAFF. CDR3 coding DNA: TGTGCCAGCAGCCAAGTGGTGACAAAGAACACTGAAGCTTTCTTT. Filled out from reference TRBV3-1 and TRBJ1-1, the complete variable domain reads DTAVSQTPKYLVTQMGNDKSIKCEQNLGHDTMYWYKQDSKKFLKIMFSYNNKELIINETVPNRFSPKSPDKAHLNLHINSLELGDSAVYFCASSQVVTKNTEAFFGQGTRLTVV.